This T cell receptor (beta chain) was sequenced in a study of identical twins. Findings and limits, study-wide: Low generation probability was overrepresented in out-of-frame alpha sequences shared by twins.

A single record per CDR3 protein comes from TCRdb applying MiXCR to the 5' RACE reads. The sample contains over 250,000 distinct CDR3 sequences, roughly 9.7% of which appear only once. In this sample, this clonotype turned up many times. Its antigen remains unknown. Germline assignment: CDR1 SNHLY and CDR2 FYNNEI. There are 12 residues in the CDR3. Trimming stripped 0 bases from V and 4 bases from J, with 3 bases between. These data are also associated with another study on yellow fever vaccine responses in identical twins.

The sequence derives from a woman in her late teens or twenties in good health. This sequence joins TRBV2 and TRBJ2-5; D is unresolved. Sequencing input: CD8+ T cells sorted from blood. The CDR3 protein is CASSEALETQYF. CDR3 DNA sequence: TGTGCCAGCAGTGAAGCGCTAGAGACCCAGTACTTC.